This T cell receptor beta chain was sequenced for a study of Graves' ophthalmopathy and Graves' hyperthyroidism (dated by TCRdb to the late 2010s). Regarding the research as a whole: Peripheral blood samples were taken at the time of initial diagnosis, before any treatment was given. After sampling, hyperthyroidism patients received methimazole starting at 30 mg daily, and ophthalmopathy patients received high-dose intravenous methylprednisolone. In about 6 hyperthyroidism patients, the T-cell repertoire of thyroid tissue was compared with the T-cell repertoire of blood. The independent validation cohort included under 20 hyperthyroidism patients plus 17 patients who later progressed from hyperthyroidism to ophthalmopathy. To explore V-J signatures that distinguish ophthalmopathy from hyperthyroidism, a discovery set of 100 patients was enrolled, made up of 40 to 45 with ophthalmopathy and 55 to 65 with stable hyperthyroidism. The 100 or so discovery patients were randomly split 7:3 into training and test sets. In total, approximately 140 blood samples were TCR-sequenced: under 45 ophthalmopathy, some 72 hyperthyroidism and around 17 hyperthyroidism-to-ophthalmopathy patients. The study used TCR beta repertoire signatures to distinguish Graves' ophthalmopathy from Graves' hyperthyroidism and to predict progression to ophthalmopathy.

V and J are truncated by 5 bases and 1 base respectively, leaving an intervening sequence of 6 bases. CDR1 and CDR2, per the germline V gene, are MDHEN and SYDVKM. Measured from the cysteine to the phenylalanine, the CDR3 is 13 residues long. Here the CDR3 DNA is all that survives: 39 bases in frame from base 1. Of note for this clonotype: Its antigen is still unknown. The input lacks base qualities; no much larger clone sits a single base away.

For repertoire sequencing, TCR beta CDR3 regions were amplified from RNA transcripts. The first round of RT-PCR was done with HTBI primers and the Qiagen OneStep RT-PCR kit, and was followed by a second round of multiplex PCR, then size selection and purification. Sequencing of the libraries was carried out on an Illumina HiSeq2000 in paired-end mode with 100 bp reads. Turning to the authors' computational methods: SOAPnuke was used to process the reads, removing any read that contained adapters or uncalled bases, had a mean Phred below 15, or lacked an exact match to the constant primer or identifier. High-quality paired reads were merged with COPE v1.2.5. Each unique nucleotide sequence was treated as a clonotype, and MiTCR v1.1 was used to align the clonotypes to the IMGT TRB V, D and J references. Analysis was restricted to V-J combinations with a frequency above 0.0001, which covered over 98% of repertoires. For each V-J combination, a TCR clonal expansion and chaos score was defined as the ratio of F50 clonal expansion to chaos observed in the TCRdist matrix. Welch's t-statistics and random forest were used to reduce features to some 13 V-J combinations, which were fed into a naive Bayes classifier. The Morisita-Horn index was used to measure how similar the thyroid and blood repertoires were. TCRdb trimmed public reads at Q25 via fastp, called clones via MiXCR and kept in-frame beta chains. Records with the same CDR3 protein are collapsed into one entry carrying the most frequent genes and DNA. None of the V and J calls come from the authors' own analysis; TCRdb made them. The sample table contains over 150,000 distinct CDR3 sequences; only one count was recorded for 37% of them. Of the sample, 4.5% to 6% is held by the ten largest clones.

Patients with ophthalmopathy had moderately to severely active disease, with a Clinical Activity Score of 3 or more, a NOSPECS grade of 4 or more, and a disease duration of less than 3 months. Patients were excluded if they had other autoimmune diseases, uncontrolled infections, pregnancy or lactation. Diagnosis was based on clinical symptoms, serum thyroxine, TRAb, thyroid ultrasound and orbital computed tomography. Using Ficoll-Paque density gradient centrifugation, PBMCs were isolated from about 9.2 ml of fresh peripheral blood. Total RNA was extracted using Trizol reagent, and RNA quality was checked on an Agilent 2100 Bioanalyzer. What the authors observed across the whole study: Ophthalmopathy was separated from stable hyperthyroidism by the 13-signature model with more than 85% sensitivity and 81.08% specificity in cross-validation and with 80%/75% in the test set. Sample size was not predetermined statistically, and investigators were not blinded to group allocation. In validation, the model predicted ophthalmopathy progression with about 71% sensitivity and roughly 78% specificity; fewer than 15 predicted patients were CT-confirmed with GO in a median of 6.5 months. Among expanded thyroid clonotypes with frequency above 0.001, most also showed up in blood, which suggests that blood repertoires may reflect the thyroid immune response.

Sequencing input: peripheral blood. The chain uses TRBV28 and TRBJ1-3, with an unclear D gene assignment. The receptor's source is a woman aged 40 to 55 with Graves' ophthalmopathy. Donor details come from another sample of the same person, matched by shared clones. The DNA sequence reads TGTGCCAGCAGTCAGCCGTCTGGAAACACCATATATTTT. It codes for CASSQPSGNTIYF.